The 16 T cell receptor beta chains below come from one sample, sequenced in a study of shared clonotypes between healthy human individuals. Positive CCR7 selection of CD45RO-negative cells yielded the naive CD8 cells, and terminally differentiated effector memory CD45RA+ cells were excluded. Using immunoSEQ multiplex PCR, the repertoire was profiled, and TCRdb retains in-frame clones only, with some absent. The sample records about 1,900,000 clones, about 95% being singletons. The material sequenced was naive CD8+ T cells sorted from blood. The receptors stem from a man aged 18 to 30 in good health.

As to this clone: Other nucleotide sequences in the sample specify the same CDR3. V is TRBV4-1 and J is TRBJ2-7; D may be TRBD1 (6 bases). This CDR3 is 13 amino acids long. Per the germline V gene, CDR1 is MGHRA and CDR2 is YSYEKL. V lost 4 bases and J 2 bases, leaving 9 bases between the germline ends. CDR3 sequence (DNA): TGCGCCAGCAGCCTGGACAGTACCTACGAGCAGTACTTC. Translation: CASSLDSTYEQYF.

CDR3 bases: TGTGCCAGTAGTATAGATGAGCTATCAGAAGCTTTCTTT. Translated: CASSIDELSEAFF. The rearrangement uses TRBV19 and TRBJ1-1; D uncertain. Germline V gene sequence: CDR1 LNHDA, CDR2 SQIVND (reference sequence). The CDR3 spans 13 residues. Trimming stripped 0 bases from V and 8 bases from J, with 10 bases between. The full variable domain, in which reference TRBV19 and TRBJ1-1 provide the parts outside the CDR3, is DGGITQSPKYLFRKEGQNVTLSCEQNLNHDAMYWYRQDPGQGLRLIYYSQIVNDFQKGDIAEGYSVSREKKESFPLTVTSAQKNPTAFYLCASSIDELSEAFFGQGTRLTVV.

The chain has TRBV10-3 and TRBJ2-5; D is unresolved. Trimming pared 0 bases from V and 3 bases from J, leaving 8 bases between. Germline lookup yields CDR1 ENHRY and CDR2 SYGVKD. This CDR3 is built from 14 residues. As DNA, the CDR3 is TGTGCCATCAGTGAGTCAACAATTGAAGAGACCCAGTACTTC. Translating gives CAISESTIEETQYF.

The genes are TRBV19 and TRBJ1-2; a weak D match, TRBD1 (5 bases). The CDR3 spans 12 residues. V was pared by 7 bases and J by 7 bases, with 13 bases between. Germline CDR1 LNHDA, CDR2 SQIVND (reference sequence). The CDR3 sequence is CASTGTVLGYTF. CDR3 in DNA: TGTGCCAGTACGGGGACGGTTCTTGGCTACACCTTC.

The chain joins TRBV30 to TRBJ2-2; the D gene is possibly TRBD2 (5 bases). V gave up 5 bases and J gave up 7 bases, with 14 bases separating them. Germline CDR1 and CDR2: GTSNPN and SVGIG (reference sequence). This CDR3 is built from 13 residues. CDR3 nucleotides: TGTGCCTGGGAGATAGCTCGGGGCGGGGAGCTGTTTTTT. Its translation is CAWEIARGGELFF.

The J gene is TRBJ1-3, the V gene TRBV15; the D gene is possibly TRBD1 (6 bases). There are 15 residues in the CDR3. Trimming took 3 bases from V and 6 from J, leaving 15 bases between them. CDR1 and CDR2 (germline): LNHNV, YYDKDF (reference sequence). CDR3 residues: CATSRTRTALNTIYF. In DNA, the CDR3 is TGTGCCACCAGCAGGACGAGGACAGCTTTAAACACCATATATTTT. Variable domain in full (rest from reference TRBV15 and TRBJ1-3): DAMVIQNPRYQVTQFGKPVTLSCSQTLNHNVMYWYQQKSSQAPKLLFHYYDKDFNNEADTPDNFQSRRPNTSFCFLDIRSPGLGDTAMYLCATSRTRTALNTIYFGEGSWLTVV.

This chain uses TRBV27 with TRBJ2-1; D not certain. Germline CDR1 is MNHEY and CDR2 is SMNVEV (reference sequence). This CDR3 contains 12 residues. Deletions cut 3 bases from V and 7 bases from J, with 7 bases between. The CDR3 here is CASSFRANEQFF. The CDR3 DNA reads TGTGCCAGCAGTTTTAGGGCAAATGAGCAGTTCTTC.

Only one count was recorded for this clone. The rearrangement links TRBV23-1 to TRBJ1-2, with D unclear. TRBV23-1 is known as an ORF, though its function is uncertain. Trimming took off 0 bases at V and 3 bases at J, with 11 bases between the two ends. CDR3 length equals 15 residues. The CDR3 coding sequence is TGCGCCAGCAGTCAATCTTACCGGCGACACTATGGCTACACCTTC. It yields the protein CASSQSYRRHYGYTF.

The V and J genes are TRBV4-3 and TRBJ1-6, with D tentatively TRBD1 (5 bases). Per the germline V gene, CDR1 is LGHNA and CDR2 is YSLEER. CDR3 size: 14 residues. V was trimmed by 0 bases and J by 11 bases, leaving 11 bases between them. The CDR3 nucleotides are TGCGCCAGCAGCCAAGATCGCAACAGGCCACCCCTCCACTTT. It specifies CASSQDRNRPPLHF.

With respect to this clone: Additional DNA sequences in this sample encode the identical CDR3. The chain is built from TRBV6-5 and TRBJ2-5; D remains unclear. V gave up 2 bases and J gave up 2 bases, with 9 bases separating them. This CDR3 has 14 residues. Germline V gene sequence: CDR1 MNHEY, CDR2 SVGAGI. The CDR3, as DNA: TGTGCCAGCAGTTACGCAGGAACACAAGAGACCCAGTACTTC. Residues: CASSYAGTQETQYF.

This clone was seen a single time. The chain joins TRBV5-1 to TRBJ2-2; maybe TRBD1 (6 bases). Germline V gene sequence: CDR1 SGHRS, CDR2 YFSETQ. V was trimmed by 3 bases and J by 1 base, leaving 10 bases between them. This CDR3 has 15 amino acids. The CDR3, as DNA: TGCGCCAGCAGCTCGGACAGCCTGAACACCGGGGAGCTGTTTTTT. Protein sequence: CASSSDSLNTGELFF.

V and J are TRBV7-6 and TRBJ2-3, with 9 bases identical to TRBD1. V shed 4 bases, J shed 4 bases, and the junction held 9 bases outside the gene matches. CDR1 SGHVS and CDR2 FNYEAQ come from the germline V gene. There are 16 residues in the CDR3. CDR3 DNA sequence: TGTGCCAGCAGCTCGGTACAGGGGGCTACAGCAGATACGCAGTATTTT. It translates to CASSSVQGATADTQYF. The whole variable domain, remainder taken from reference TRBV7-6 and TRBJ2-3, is GAGVSQSPRYKVTKRGQDVALRCDPISGHVSLYWYRQALGQGPEFLTYFNYEAQQDKSGLPNDRFSAERPEGSISTLTIQRTEQRDSAMYRCASSSVQGATADTQYFGPGTRLTVL.

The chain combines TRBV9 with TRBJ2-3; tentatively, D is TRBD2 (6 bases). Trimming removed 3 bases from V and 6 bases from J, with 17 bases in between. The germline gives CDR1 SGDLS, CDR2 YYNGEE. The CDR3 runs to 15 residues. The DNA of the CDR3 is TGTGCCAGCAGCGCCGCGGGGACTGTTATCGATACGCAGTATTTT. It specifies CASSAAGTVIDTQYF.

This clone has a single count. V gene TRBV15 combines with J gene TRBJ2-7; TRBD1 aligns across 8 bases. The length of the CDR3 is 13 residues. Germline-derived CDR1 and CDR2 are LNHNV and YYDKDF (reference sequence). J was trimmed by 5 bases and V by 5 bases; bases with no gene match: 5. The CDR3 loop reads CATSRDRRDEQYF. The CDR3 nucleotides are TGTGCCACCAGCCGGGACAGGAGGGACGAGCAGTACTTC.

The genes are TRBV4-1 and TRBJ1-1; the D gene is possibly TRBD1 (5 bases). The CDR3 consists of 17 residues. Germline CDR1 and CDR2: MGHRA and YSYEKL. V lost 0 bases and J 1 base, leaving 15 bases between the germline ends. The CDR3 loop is CASSQDIGGEKNTEAFF. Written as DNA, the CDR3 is TGCGCCAGCAGCCAAGATATTGGAGGGGAAAAGAACACTGAAGCTTTCTTT.

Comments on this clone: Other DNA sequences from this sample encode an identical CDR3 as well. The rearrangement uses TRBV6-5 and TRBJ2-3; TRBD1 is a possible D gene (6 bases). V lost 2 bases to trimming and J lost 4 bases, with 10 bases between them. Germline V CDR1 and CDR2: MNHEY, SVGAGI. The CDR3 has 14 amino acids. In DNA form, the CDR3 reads TGTGCCAGCAGTTACGGGGCAGGGGCAGATACGCAGTATTTT. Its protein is CASSYGAGADTQYF.